This passage covers 4 T cell receptor beta chains from one sample sequenced in a study of shared clonotypes between healthy human individuals. Produced via immunoSEQ multiplex PCR; TCRdb's table is partial and in-frame only. The sample records under 1,100,000 clones, about 80% being singletons. Material for sequencing was memory CD4+ T cells from PBMCs. The subset: CD45RA-negative fraction. Receptors originate from a man in his late teens or twenties in good health. Some clones in this sample may be carry-over from other donors' samples.

This chain links TRBV11-1 with TRBJ1-3, with TRBD1 as a possible D gene (5 bases). Germline CDR1 and CDR2: SGHAT and FQDESV (reference sequence). The V gene lost 5 bases and the J gene lost 2 bases, with 16 bases spanning the gap. The CDR3 is 16 residues long. The CDR3: CASSEGTLWAGNTIYF. The CDR3 bases are TGTGCCAGCAGCGAAGGGACGCTTTGGGCTGGAAACACCATATATTTT.

This sequence joins TRBV7-2 and TRBJ2-7; 8 bases map to TRBD1. Germline V lookup: CDR1 SGHTA, CDR2 FQGNSA. The CDR3 covers 14 residues. Germline trimming cut 5 bases from V and 6 bases from J; bases unmatched to any gene: 9. In DNA, the CDR3 is TGTGCCAGCAGCACCCGACAGGGGAAGGGCGAGCAGTACTTC. Amino acid sequence: CASSTRQGKGEQYF.

The rearrangement joins TRBV7-2 to TRBJ1-1; D is ambiguous. Germline V gene sequence: CDR1 SGHTA, CDR2 FQGNSA. The CDR3 length is 16 residues. V was pared by 5 bases and J by 1 base, with 17 bases between. The CDR3 sequence is CASSPKWATRNTEAFF. The CDR3, as DNA: TGTGCCAGCAGCCCTAAATGGGCAACTAGGAACACTGAAGCTTTCTTT.

The CDR3 loop is CSVTGIYEQYF. The CDR3 DNA reads as TGCAGTGTTACGGGGATCTACGAGCAGTACTTC. The rearrangement uses TRBV20-1 and TRBJ2-7; perhaps TRBD2 as D (5 bases). This CDR3 comprises 11 residues. The germline CDR1 and CDR2 sequences are DFQATT and SNEGSKA (reference sequence). Trimming left V 7 bases short and J 3 bases short, with 10 bases between.